This entry lists 20 T cell receptor beta chains sequenced from one sample in a study of read filtering for tumor transcriptome and immune sequencing. This library used about 360 ng RNA and molecular barcoded adaptors spanning alpha/delta and beta/gamma chains. Using its own MiXCR run on the reads, TCRdb lists one record per CDR3 protein. This table holds about 500 distinct CDR3 sequences, approximately 64% found once. Sequencing used a population of CD138-negative cells sorted from bone marrow. The receptors shown here come from a donor at least 40 years old with multiple myeloma. This table probably holds off-target reads from a library built for another chain.

The chain combines TRBV29-1 with TRBJ2-1, with D hard to call. Germline V lookup: CDR1 SQVTM, CDR2 ANQGSEA. V gave up 2 bases and J gave up 6 bases, with 11 bases separating them. This CDR3 spans 13 amino acids. The CDR3 region has the DNA TGCAGCGTTGAAAACACCCACGGCAATGAGCAGTTCTTC. Translating gives CSVENTHGNEQFF.

The chain combines TRBV5-1 with TRBJ1-1; no firm D call. The V gene lost 4 bases and the J gene lost 4 bases, with 11 bases spanning the gap. CDR1 and CDR2 (germline): SGHRS, YFSETQ. This CDR3 is 13 amino acids long. The CDR3 DNA reads TGCGCCAGCAGCCCCGCAGAGGTCACTGAAGCTTTCTTT. It codes for CASSPAEVTEAFF.

The chain joins TRBV4-2 to TRBJ2-1; 11 positions agree with TRBD2. Germline assignment: CDR1 LGHNA and CDR2 YNFKEQ. This CDR3 contains 17 residues. The V and J ends lost 1 base and 4 bases, in that order; junction bases with no gene match: 6. The DNA of the CDR3 is TGTGCCAGCAGCCAAGTTTTAGCGGGGGGGCGTTACAATGAGCAGTTCTTC. Translated, it gives CASSQVLAGGRYNEQFF.

This clonotype occurred once. The chain combines TRBV18 with TRBJ1-4; D is uncertain. V dropped 3 bases and J dropped 5 bases, with 13 bases sitting between them. Germline CDR1 and CDR2: KGHSH and LQKENI. The CDR3 extends over 15 amino acids. The chain's CDR3 is CASSPPEKVNEKLFF. The CDR3 DNA follows: TGTGCCAGCTCACCTCCGGAGAAGGTCAATGAAAAACTGTTTTTT.

This clonotype was picked up one time. A read error may produce the germline difference seen at one junction end. The rearrangement uses TRBV7-7 and TRBJ2-1; D ambiguous. Germline-derived CDR1 and CDR2 are SSHAT and FNYEAQ (reference sequence). The CDR3 has 13 residues. DNA for the CDR3: TGTGCTAGCAGCTCTGGACGGCCCAATGAGCAGTTCTTC. Translating gives CASSSGRPNEQFF.

The CDR3 region is CASSGDRMRMGTEAFF. The CDR3 DNA follows: TGTGCCAGCAGTGGGGACAGGATGAGGATGGGGACTGAAGCTTTCTTT. V gene TRBV6-5 combines with J gene TRBJ1-1; 8 bases line up with TRBD1. V gave up 5 bases and J gave up 5 bases; unmatched junction bases: 13. CDR1 and CDR2 (germline): MNHEY, SVGAGI. CDR3 length: 16 residues.

The chain combines TRBV7-9 with TRBJ1-5; 10 nucleotides match TRBD1. Germline lookup yields CDR1 SEHNR and CDR2 FQNEAQ (reference sequence). The V segment lost 5 bases and the J segment 6 bases; nucleotides outside the gene matches: 13. The CDR3 covers 17 residues. As DNA, the CDR3 is TGTGCCAGCAGCGCCTACCAGGGGACAGGGGCGGGTCAGCCCCAGCATTTT. This translates into CASSAYQGTGAGQPQHF.

The genes are TRBV5-1 and TRBJ2-1, with TRBD2 matching 8 bases. The CDR3 totals 16 residues. With 0 bases clipped from V and 3 bases from J, the junction kept 5 bases outside the gene matches. Germline CDR1 SGHRS, CDR2 YFSETQ. In DNA form, the CDR3 reads TGCGCCAGCAGCTTGGCCTCGAGCGGGGGCTACAATGAGCAGTTCTTC. Protein product: CASSLASSGGYNEQFF. The whole variable domain, filled in from reference TRBV5-1 and TRBJ2-1, reads KAGVTQTPRYLIKTRGQQVTLSCSPISGHRSVSWYQQTPGQGLQFLFEYFSETQRNKGNFPGRFSGRQFSNSRSEMNVSTLELGDSALYLCASSLASSGGYNEQFFGPGTRLTVL.

This sequence joins TRBV7-9 and TRBJ2-7, with 7 bases matching TRBD1. The ends lost 1 base at V and 3 bases at J; junction bases unmatched: 3. Germline V gives CDR1 SEHNR, CDR2 FQNEAQ (reference sequence). The CDR3 covers 14 residues. Written as DNA, the CDR3 is TGTGCCAGCAGCTTAGGTCAGGGGGACTACGAGCAGTACTTC. Encoded protein: CASSLGQGDYEQYF.

In its sample, this clonotype ranks as large (0.1 to 1%). This chain links TRBV6-1 with TRBJ2-7; D unclear. The CDR3 extends over 13 amino acids. Trimming stripped 7 bases from V and 2 bases from J, with 12 bases between. Germline CDR1 reads MNHNS; CDR2 reads SASEGT. The CDR3 protein is CASNGHGTYEQYF. The CDR3 nucleotides read TGTGCCAGCAACGGGCACGGAACCTACGAGCAGTACTTC.

The chain couples TRBV9 to TRBJ2-3; D is unresolved. Germline CDR1 reads SGDLS; CDR2 reads YYNGEE. The ends were cut back, 0 bases at V and 2 bases at J, with 13 bases in the middle. The length of the CDR3 is 16 residues. DNA for the CDR3: TGTGCCAGCAGCGTAGAGCCAGGTGTTGTCACAGATACGCAGTATTTT. It specifies CASSVEPGVVTDTQYF.

The genes are TRBV28 and TRBJ1-2, with D perhaps TRBD1 (5 bases). Germline lookup yields CDR1 MDHEN and CDR2 SYDVKM. The CDR3 has 11 amino acids. Between the trimmed V and J ends, which lost 6 bases and 14 bases, there was a span of 16 bases. The CDR3 loop reads CASRSGRGLTF. In DNA form, the CDR3 reads TGTGCCAGCAGATCGGGACGCGGGTTAACCTTC.

This chain uses TRBV7-2 with TRBJ2-5; 14 nucleotides align to TRBD2. The CDR3 runs 16 residues. V lost 5 bases to trimming and J lost 9 bases; unmatched junction nucleotides: 11. CDR1 and CDR2 from the germline V gene are SGHTA and FQGNSA. The CDR3 sequence is CASSGGLAGAGGAQYF. For the CDR3, the DNA is TGTGCCAGCAGCGGGGGACTAGCGGGGGCCGGGGGGGCCCAGTACTTC.

This clonotype is classed as large. V is TRBV5-1 and J is TRBJ2-2; maybe TRBD1 (6 bases). With 4 bases removed from V and 6 bases from J, the gap between germline ends came to 13 bases. Per germline, CDR1 SGHRS and CDR2 YFSETQ. The CDR3 is 14 amino acids. The CDR3 DNA is TGCGCCAGCAGCGGGGGCGTGAGCGCCGGGGAGCTGTTTTTT. Amino acids: CASSGGVSAGELFF.

V and J are TRBV15 and TRBJ2-2, with D perhaps being TRBD1 or TRBD2 (5 bases each). The V end was cut by 5 bases, the J end by 3 bases, with 16 bases between. Germline values: CDR1 LNHNV, CDR2 YYDKDF (reference sequence). This CDR3 is 16 amino acids long. CDR3 sequence (DNA): TGTGCCACCAGCCTCCCTAGTGGGGGACACACCGGGGAGCTGTTTTTT. Translating it yields CATSLPSGGHTGELFF.

Details on this clonotype: The CDR3 does not close with the conserved phenylalanine or tryptophan, likely indicating a read error. V usage is TRBV7-9 and J usage is TRBJ2-2, with no clear D. This CDR3 comprises 10 residues. Germline values: CDR1 SEHNR, CDR2 FQNEAQ (reference sequence). Trimming removed 5 bases at V and 11 bases at J, with 6 bases between. The CDR3 sequence is CASSLSELFS. CDR3 bases: TGTGCCAGCAGCCTATCCGAGCTGTTTTCT.

This clonotype is hyperexpanded in the sample. This chain joins TRBV6-5 and TRBJ2-3, with 10 positions matching TRBD2. CDR1 MNHEY and CDR2 SVGAGI come from the germline V gene. CDR3 length: 16 residues. After removal of 6 bases from V and 6 bases from J, the junction contained 12 bases not matched to a gene. The CDR3 DNA sequence: TGTGCCAGCAGCCCCTTTGGTGGTAGCGGGAGGGATACGCAGTATTTT. Its translation is CASSPFGGSGRDTQYF.

This chain uses TRBV29-1 with TRBJ2-1; TRBD2 matches 8 bases. The CDR3 spans 15 residues. The V gene end was trimmed by 7 bases and the J gene end by 6 bases; junction bases not matched to a gene: 14. The germline V gene encodes CDR1 SQVTM and CDR2 ANQGSEA. This chain's CDR3 is CSATTRAGVSNEQFF. The CDR3 nucleotides are TGCAGCGCTACCACTAGAGCGGGAGTATCCAATGAGCAGTTCTTC.

The V gene is TRBV4-1, the J gene TRBJ2-1; D gene uncertain. This CDR3 comprises 17 residues. CDR1 is MGHRA and CDR2 is YSYEKL in the germline V gene. V lost 4 bases, J lost 0 bases, and 16 bases lay in between. CDR3 sequence (DNA): TGCGCCAGCAGCCTAAAATGGACGGTAAGCTCCTACAATGAGCAGTTCTTC. Its translation: CASSLKWTVSSYNEQFF.

This clonotype was counted a single time. This rearrangement joins TRBV5-1 to TRBJ1-2; D remains ambiguous. This CDR3 comprises 13 residues. The germline V gene encodes CDR1 SGHRS and CDR2 YFSETQ. V was trimmed by 6 bases and J by 2 bases, leaving 11 bases between them. CDR3 DNA sequence: TGCGCCAGCACGTCGGATGCGAACTATGGCTACACCTTC. Encoded protein: CASTSDANYGYTF.